Listed here are 3 T cell receptor beta chains from one sample, sequenced in a study of blood T cell repertoires in COVID-19. The protocol was immunoSEQ multiplex PCR, while the TCRdb copy is restricted to in-frame clones and leaves out a portion. The profile shows 130,000 or so clones, 80% to 90% of them singletons. The source material was peripheral blood. These receptors were taken from a man aged 55 to 70 with active or convalescent COVID-19.

The chain recombines TRBV9 with TRBJ2-2; D is unclear. The CDR3 is made up of 13 amino acids. Per germline, CDR1 SGDLS and CDR2 YYNGEE. V gave up 4 bases and J gave up 6 bases, with 10 bases separating them. The CDR3 here is CASSPSFAGELFF. The CDR3 DNA is TGTGCCAGCAGCCCCTCGTTTGCCGGGGAGCTGTTTTTT.

The V gene is TRBV5-6, the J gene TRBJ2-2, with a possible D match to TRBD2 (6 bases). The V end lost 4 bases, the J end lost 1 base, and 17 bases lay between the germline ends. Germline assignment: CDR1 SGHDT and CDR2 YYEEEE. This CDR3 contains 17 residues. CDR3 protein: CASSPTPSGLNTGELFF. CDR3 bases: TGTGCCAGCAGCCCAACCCCCAGCGGGCTGAACACCGGGGAGCTGTTTTTT. The entire variable domain, with the rest obtained from reference TRBV5-6 and TRBJ2-2, is as follows: DAGVTQSPTHLIKTRGQQVTLRCSPKSGHDTVSWYQQALGQGPQFIFQYYEEEERQRGNFPDRFSGHQFPNYSSELNVNALLLGDSALYLCASSPTPSGLNTGELFFGEGSRLTVL.

V gene TRBV9 combines with J gene TRBJ1-1, with TRBD1 matching 7 bases. Germline trimming cut 3 bases from V and 1 base from J; bases unmatched to any gene: 3. This CDR3 region has 14 residues. The V gene's germline CDR1 is SGDLS and CDR2 YYNGEE. The DNA for the CDR3 is TGTGCCAGCAGCGCTGGGACAGAGAACACTGAAGCTTTCTTT. Amino acid sequence: CASSAGTENTEAFF.